One and the same sample provided the 25 T cell receptor beta chains below, sequenced in a study of response to subunit inactivated influenza vaccine. TCRdb used MiXCR to reprocess the RT-PCR reads, holding one entry per CDR3 protein. The sample has some 570,000 distinct CDR3 sequences; approximately 11% are singletons. The same specimen was also included in a second study, on T cells expressing NK-cell markers. That source reports: TCR beta cDNA was made by 5'RACE template switching with UMIs.

The starting material was PBMCs from blood, obtained on the day of vaccination. Every receptor here comes from a man aged 50 to 60 who received an inactivated influenza vaccine.

This clonotype was recorded many times. V and J are TRBV12-3 or TRBV12-4 and TRBJ1-3; D gene ambiguous. CDR3 length equals 14 residues. Trimming took 7 bases from V and 1 from J, leaving 11 bases between them. CDR3 DNA: TGTGCCAGCACCCGAGAGGGTTCTGGAAACACCATATATTTT. Translated, it gives CASTREGSGNTIYF.

The V gene is TRBV7-2, the J gene TRBJ2-3; D is uncertain. CDR3 length equals 13 residues. The V and J ends lost 3 bases and 5 bases respectively, with 9 bases between them. Germline CDR1 reads SGHTA; CDR2 reads FQGNSA. The CDR3 sequence: CASSFRTKDTQYF. The CDR3, as DNA: TGTGCCAGCAGCTTTCGTACGAAAGATACGCAGTATTTT.

The gene calls are TRBV14 and TRBJ2-7, with D possibly being TRBD2 (6 bases). The CDR3 totals 15 residues. Trimming took 1 base from V and 4 from J, leaving 14 bases between them. The V gene's germline CDR1 is SGHDN and CDR2 FVKESK. CDR3 in DNA: TGTGCCAGCAGCCAAGTAGGTGCGGGACGGTACGAGCAGTACTTC. Its protein is CASSQVGAGRYEQYF.

This chain joins TRBV5-1 and TRBJ2-5; D is possibly TRBD1 or TRBD2 (6 bases each). V gave up 6 bases and J gave up 5 bases, with 14 bases separating them. Germline V CDR1 and CDR2: SGHRS, YFSETQ. The CDR3 contains 13 residues. DNA of the CDR3: TGCGCCAGCAACTTCGGGGGCCAGGAGACCCAGTACTTC. This gives the protein CASNFGGQETQYF.

The chain joins TRBV7-9 to TRBJ2-1; a possible D gene is TRBD1 (5 bases). CDR3 size: 13 residues. With 6 bases removed from V and 7 bases from J, the gap between germline ends came to 13 bases. Looked up from germline, CDR1 is SEHNR and CDR2 is FQNEAQ (reference sequence). The CDR3 protein is CASRPPGKNEQFF. CDR3 coding DNA: TGTGCCAGCAGACCCCCAGGGAAGAATGAGCAGTTCTTC.

The table lists this clonotype with many counts. This chain links TRBV4-3 with TRBJ1-2, with D hard to call. V was cut by 5 bases and J by 5 bases, with 18 bases left in between. Germline V gives CDR1 LGHNA, CDR2 YSLEER. The CDR3 is 15 residues long. The DNA of the CDR3 is TGCGCCAGCAGCTCCCGGTCCCCGGAAGGGTATGGCTACACCTTC. Translated: CASSSRSPEGYGYTF.

This chain uses TRBV12-3 or TRBV12-4 with TRBJ2-7, with D tentatively TRBD2 (6 bases). The V end was cut by 6 bases, the J end by 0 bases, with 12 bases between. The length of the CDR3 is 14 residues. The CDR3 loop reads CASRAAGNSYEQYF. CDR3 sequence (DNA): TGTGCCAGCAGGGCGGCGGGAAACTCCTACGAGCAGTACTTC.

This chain connects TRBV12-3 or TRBV12-4 to TRBJ2-1, with 15 bases identical to TRBD2. The J segment lost 2 bases and the V segment lost 4 bases, leaving 3 bases of the junction unmatched. The CDR3 is 17 amino acids. The CDR3 DNA reads TGTGCCAGCAGTTCCGGGACTAGCGGGGGGACCTACAATGAGCAGTTCTTC. Amino acid sequence: CASSSGTSGGTYNEQFF.

The rearrangement links TRBV15 to TRBJ2-7; 11 positions agree with TRBD1. CDR1 and CDR2 (germline): LNHNV, YYDKDF (reference sequence). The CDR3 contains 14 residues. The V gene end was trimmed by 5 bases and the J gene end by 4 bases; junction bases not matched to a gene: 4. The CDR3 is CATSQDRGRYEQYF. The CDR3, as DNA: TGTGCCACCAGCCAGGACAGGGGGCGGTACGAGCAGTACTTC. Full variable domain (missing parts from reference TRBV15 and TRBJ2-7): DAMVIQNPRYQVTQFGKPVTLSCSQTLNHNVMYWYQQKSSQAPKLLFHYYDKDFNNEADTPDNFQSRRPNTSFCFLDIRSPGLGDTAMYLCATSQDRGRYEQYFGPGTRLTVT.

This clonotype was seen a handful of times. This CDR3 is CSVGGETQYF. The DNA of the CDR3 is TGCAGCGTTGGGGGTGAGACCCAGTACTTC. The rearrangement links TRBV29-1 to TRBJ2-5; D is unclear. The CDR3 sequence is 10 residues long. V lost 4 bases and J lost 5, with 5 bases in between. The V gene's germline CDR1 is SQVTM and CDR2 ANQGSEA.

The chain carries TRBV19 and TRBJ2-1, with 13 bases that match TRBD2. Germline V gene lookup returns CDR1 LNHDA and CDR2 SQIVND (reference sequence). This CDR3 has 15 amino acids. With V trimmed by 5 bases and J by 7 bases, 5 bases remained unmatched. For the CDR3, the DNA is TGTGCCAGTAGTCAGGGACTAGCGGGATCAAATGAGCAGTTCTTC. This encodes CASSQGLAGSNEQFF.

J is TRBJ2-1 and V is TRBV12-3 or TRBV12-4, with D possibly TRBD2 on 7 matching bases. The CDR3 has 15 residues. The V end was cut by 1 base, the J end by 8 bases, with 15 bases between. CDR3: CASSLGAWGGDEQFF. The CDR3, as DNA: TGTGCCAGCAGTTTAGGGGCGTGGGGGGGCGATGAGCAGTTCTTC.

This clonotype was detected only a few times. This chain links TRBV4-1 with TRBJ1-1, with a weak D call TRBD1 (6 bases). Germline CDR1 reads MGHRA; CDR2 reads YSYEKL. The CDR3 is made up of 14 amino acids. Trimming left V 6 bases short and J 1 base short, with 12 bases between. DNA of the CDR3: TGCGCCAGCAGACGACAGGCGACGAACACTGAAGCTTTCTTT. Translation gives CASRRQATNTEAFF.

This chain links TRBV7-9 with TRBJ1-6; tentative D call: TRBD1 (6 bases). Germline V lookup: CDR1 SEHNR, CDR2 FQNEAQ (reference sequence). The length of the CDR3 is 16 residues. V gave up 3 bases and J gave up 9 bases, with 18 bases separating them. The CDR3 region is CASSLSYRESISPLHF. DNA of the CDR3: TGTGCCAGCAGCTTGTCATACAGGGAATCTATTTCACCCCTCCACTTT.

The V gene is TRBV7-9, the J gene TRBJ2-2; the D gene could be TRBD1 or TRBD2 (5 bases each). The ends were cut back, 3 bases at V and 5 bases at J, with 13 bases in the middle. Germline V CDR1 and CDR2: SEHNR, FQNEAQ (reference sequence). The CDR3 covers 15 residues. The CDR3 DNA is TGTGCCAGCAGCTTGTCCGGGACGAGGACCGGGGAGCTGTTTTTT. Amino acids: CASSLSGTRTGELFF.

In its sample, this clonotype was seen a few times. This sequence joins TRBV20-1 and TRBJ2-5; D uncertain. Trimming shortened V by 5 bases and J by 4 bases, and 20 bases separated the two germline ends. Germline assignment: CDR1 DFQATT and CDR2 SNEGSKA (reference sequence). The CDR3 runs to 15 residues. The CDR3 loop is CSAQNPGSPGETQYF. The DNA for the CDR3 is TGCAGTGCTCAAAACCCCGGGTCCCCGGGAGAGACCCAGTACTTC.

The chain is built from TRBV10-3 and TRBJ2-7; 8 nucleotides match TRBD2. V trimming: 3 bases; J trimming: 1 base; junction bases outside the gene matches: 11. The germline gives CDR1 ENHRY, CDR2 SYGVKD. This CDR3 region has 17 residues. CDR3 sequence: CAISDGTRLTASYEQYF. Written as DNA, the CDR3 is TGTGCCATCAGTGACGGGACTAGACTCACTGCTTCCTACGAGCAGTACTTC.

The V gene is TRBV7-3, the J gene TRBJ2-1; 10 nucleotides line up with TRBD2. Unmatched junction bases numbered 6, after V lost 5 bases and J lost 8 bases. Germline lookup yields CDR1 SGHTA and CDR2 FQGTGA. The CDR3 spans 14 residues. The CDR3 DNA is TGTGCCAGCAGCCCTAGCGGGAGCCCTGATGAGCAGTTCTTC. Protein: CASSPSGSPDEQFF.

CDR3 nucleotide sequence: TGCAGTGCTAGTCAGCGTGGGGTTACAGATACGCAGTATTTT. This codes for CSASQRGVTDTQYF. The chain joins TRBV20-1 to TRBJ2-3; the D is unclear. Germline assignment: CDR1 DFQATT and CDR2 SNEGSKA (reference sequence). The CDR3 loop spans 14 amino acids. Trimming removed 3 bases at V and 3 bases at J, with 13 bases between.

The chain links TRBV29-1 to TRBJ1-4; D is uncertain. V lost 3 bases and J lost 2, with 1 base in between. This CDR3 contains 11 residues. The germline gives CDR1 SQVTM, CDR2 ANQGSEA. CDR3 sequence (DNA): TGCAGCGTTGACACTAATGAAAAACTGTTTTTT. This translates into CSVDTNEKLFF.

The genes are TRBV4-1 and TRBJ2-3, with D possibly matching TRBD1 (6 bases). CDR1 MGHRA and CDR2 YSYEKL come from the germline V gene. The CDR3 runs 14 residues. V lost 3 bases, J lost 2 bases, and 9 bases lay in between. In DNA, the CDR3 is TGCGCCAGCAGCCAGAGGACAGTCACAGATACGCAGTATTTT. Translation gives CASSQRTVTDTQYF.

This clonotype has more than one count but fewer than ten. This chain links TRBV5-1 with TRBJ2-3, with 7 bases matching TRBD2. Germline V gene data show CDR1 as SGHRS and CDR2 as YFSETQ. This CDR3 is 14 amino acids long. Trimming cost V 7 bases and J 6 bases; bases outside gene matches: 11. The CDR3 region has the DNA TGCGCCAGCTTCCCCGGGACTAACACGGATACGCAGTATTTT. Protein: CASFPGTNTDTQYF.

The rearrangement links TRBV4-2 to TRBJ1-2; TRBD1 aligns across 7 bases. This CDR3 has 15 residues. After removal of 0 bases from V and 1 base from J, the junction contained 2 bases not matched to a gene. Germline V gene lookup returns CDR1 LGHNA and CDR2 YNFKEQ. The CDR3 loop reads CASSQEGTDNYGYTF. In nucleotides, the CDR3 is TGTGCCAGCAGCCAAGAAGGGACAGATAACTATGGCTACACCTTC.

This clonotype was counted only a few times. The rearrangement uses TRBV6-2 or TRBV6-3 and TRBJ2-7; D remains ambiguous. Trimming cost V 5 bases and J 1 base, with 9 bases left between them. CDR3 size: 13 residues. Germline V gives CDR1 MNHEY, CDR2 SVGEGT. CDR3 bases: TGTGCCAGCAGTCAGATCGTATCCTACGAGCAGTACTTC. Protein sequence: CASSQIVSYEQYF.

This clonotype has only a few counts. This rearrangement joins TRBV14 to TRBJ2-1, with D perhaps TRBD2 (5 bases). The CDR3 is made up of 18 amino acids. V was shortened by 1 base and J by 2 bases, with 18 bases between the two germline ends. Germline-derived CDR1 and CDR2 are SGHDN and FVKESK. CDR3 in amino acids: CASSQGLAIISAYNEQFF. The DNA for the CDR3 is TGTGCCAGCAGCCAAGGGCTAGCAATTATCTCTGCCTACAATGAGCAGTTCTTC.